This T cell receptor beta chain was retrieved from a study of fetal regulatory T cell absence and autoimmunity. The study's findings and limits: Compared with cord blood, pancreas showed oligoclonal TCR enrichment, some clones over 80-fold.

Measured with immunoSEQ multiplex PCR; TCRdb has only the in-frame clones, and not every one. The sample lists 95,000 to 100,000 clones; around 72% were seen once. Germline lookup yields CDR1 SGHVS and CDR2 FNYEAQ. The CDR3 runs 17 residues. V lost 4 bases, J lost 2 bases, and 18 bases lay in between. About this clone itself: Its antigen is unidentified.

The material sequenced was pancreas tissue. This TCR was recovered from a male donor with IPEX syndrome. The chain employs TRBV7-6 and TRBJ1-3; possible D gene TRBD1, 6 bases. The CDR3 loop reads CASSSRPTDRTGNTIYF. DNA of the CDR3: TGTGCCAGCAGCTCTAGGCCCACCGACAGGACTGGAAACACCATATATTTT.